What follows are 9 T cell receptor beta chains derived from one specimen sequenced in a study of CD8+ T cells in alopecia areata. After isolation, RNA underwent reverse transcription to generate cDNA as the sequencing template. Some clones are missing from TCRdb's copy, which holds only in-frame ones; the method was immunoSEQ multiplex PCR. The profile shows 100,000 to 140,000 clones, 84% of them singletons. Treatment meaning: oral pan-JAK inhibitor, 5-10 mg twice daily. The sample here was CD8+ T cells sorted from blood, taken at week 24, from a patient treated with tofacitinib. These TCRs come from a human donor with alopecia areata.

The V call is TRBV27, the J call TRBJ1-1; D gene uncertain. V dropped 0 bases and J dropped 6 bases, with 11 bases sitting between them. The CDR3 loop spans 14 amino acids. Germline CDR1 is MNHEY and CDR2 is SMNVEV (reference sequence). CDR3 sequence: CASSLSGNSPEAFF. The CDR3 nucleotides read TGTGCCAGCAGTTTATCAGGGAATAGTCCTGAAGCTTTCTTT.

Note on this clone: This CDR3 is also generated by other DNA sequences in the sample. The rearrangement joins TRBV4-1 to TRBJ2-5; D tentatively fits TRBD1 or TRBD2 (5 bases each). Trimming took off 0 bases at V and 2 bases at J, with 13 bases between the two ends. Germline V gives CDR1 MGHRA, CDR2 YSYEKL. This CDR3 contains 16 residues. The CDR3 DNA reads TGCGCCAGCAGCCAAGACCCCCCGGGGCTACAAGAGACCCAGTACTTC. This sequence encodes CASSQDPPGLQETQYF.

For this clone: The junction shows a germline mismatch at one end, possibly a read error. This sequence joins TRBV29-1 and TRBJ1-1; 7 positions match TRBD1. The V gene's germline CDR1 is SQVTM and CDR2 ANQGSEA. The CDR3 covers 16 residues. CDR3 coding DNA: TGCAGCGTTTCCGGACAGGCGTCAATACTAAACACTGAAGCTTCCTTT. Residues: CSVSGQASILNTEASF.

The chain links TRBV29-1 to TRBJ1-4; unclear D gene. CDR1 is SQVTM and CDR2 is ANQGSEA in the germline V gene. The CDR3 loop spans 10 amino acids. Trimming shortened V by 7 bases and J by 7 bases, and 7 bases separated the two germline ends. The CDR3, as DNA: TGCAGCGGTGACGGTGAAAAACTGTTTTTT. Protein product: CSGDGEKLFF.

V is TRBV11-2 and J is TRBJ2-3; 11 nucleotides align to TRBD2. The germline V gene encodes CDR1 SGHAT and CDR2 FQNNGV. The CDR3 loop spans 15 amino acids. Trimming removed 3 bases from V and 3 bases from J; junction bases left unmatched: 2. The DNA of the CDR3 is TGTGCCAGCAGCTTTAGCGGGGGGGGAACAGATACGCAGTATTTT. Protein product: CASSFSGGGTDTQYF.

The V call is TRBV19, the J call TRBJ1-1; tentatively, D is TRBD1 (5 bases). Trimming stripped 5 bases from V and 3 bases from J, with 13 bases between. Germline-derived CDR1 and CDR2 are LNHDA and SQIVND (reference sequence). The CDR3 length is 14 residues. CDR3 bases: TGTGCCAGTAGTTTCGGGGCAAAGCACACTGAAGCTTTCTTT. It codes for CASSFGAKHTEAFF.

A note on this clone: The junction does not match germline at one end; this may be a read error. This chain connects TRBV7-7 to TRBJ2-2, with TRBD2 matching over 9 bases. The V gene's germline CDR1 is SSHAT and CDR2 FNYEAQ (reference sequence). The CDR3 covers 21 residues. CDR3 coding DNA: TGTGCTAGCAGCTTAATTCAGCTAGCGGGGTGTCTCTGGTCGAACACCGGGGAGCTGTTTTTT. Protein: CASSLIQLAGCLWSNTGELFF.

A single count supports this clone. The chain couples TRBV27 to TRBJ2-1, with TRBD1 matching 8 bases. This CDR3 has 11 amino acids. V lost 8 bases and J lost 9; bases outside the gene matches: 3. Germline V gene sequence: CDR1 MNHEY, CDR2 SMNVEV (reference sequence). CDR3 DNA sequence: TGTGCCAGCGGACAGGGCCTTGAGCAGTTCTTC. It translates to CASGQGLEQFF.

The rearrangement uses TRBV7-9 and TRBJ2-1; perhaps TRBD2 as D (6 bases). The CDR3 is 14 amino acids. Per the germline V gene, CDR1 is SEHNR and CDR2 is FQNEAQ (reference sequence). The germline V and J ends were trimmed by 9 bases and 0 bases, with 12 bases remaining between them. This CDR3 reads CASCHSGSYNEQFF. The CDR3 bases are TGTGCCAGTTGTCATAGCGGCTCCTACAATGAGCAGTTCTTC.